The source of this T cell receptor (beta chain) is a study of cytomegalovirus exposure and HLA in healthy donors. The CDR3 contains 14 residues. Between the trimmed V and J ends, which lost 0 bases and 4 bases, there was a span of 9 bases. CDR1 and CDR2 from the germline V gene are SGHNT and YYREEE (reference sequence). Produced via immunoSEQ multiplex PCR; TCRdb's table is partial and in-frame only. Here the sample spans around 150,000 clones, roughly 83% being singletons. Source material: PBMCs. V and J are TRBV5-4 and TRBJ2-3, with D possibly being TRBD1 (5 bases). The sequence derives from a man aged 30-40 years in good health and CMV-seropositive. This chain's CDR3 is CASSLGAGPDTQYF. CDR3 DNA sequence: TGTGCCAGCAGCTTGGGGGCAGGGCCAGATACGCAGTATTTT.